This T cell receptor (beta chain) was observed in a study of blood T cells in healthy people across ages. Study information: About one barcoded beta molecule per two T cells came from capture by template switching.

Comment on this clonotype: Its specificity is not known.

From germline, CDR1 is MNHEY and CDR2 SVGAGI. CDR3 length: 15 residues. V was cut by 0 bases and J by 11 bases, with 19 bases left in between. The second PCR ran about 6 to 12 cycles with a sample-barcoded 5' primer and J-beta primers. A single record per CDR3 protein comes from TCRdb applying MiXCR to the 5' RACE reads. Of approximately 880,000 distinct CDR3 sequences in the sample, roughly 43% were seen once. General observations from the study: Both naive CD4+ cell counts and diversity were greater in long-lived donors than in aged donors. One million T cells yielded diversity estimates that were considered underestimates.

The sequenced material came from blood. The source of this sequence is a man aged 25 to 45 in good health. The V gene is TRBV6-5, the J gene TRBJ2-5, with D tentatively TRBD1 (6 bases). The CDR3 loop reads CASSYSTGNAREQYF. The CDR3 nucleotides read TGTGCCAGCAGTTACTCGACAGGAAATGCTAGGGAGCAGTACTTC.